The clone carrying this TCR beta chain was counted a few times. TCRdb independently ran MiXCR on the RT-PCR reads; one entry per CDR3 protein. The table has about 200,000 distinct CDR3 sequences, about 37% seen once. This sample was taken from a study of patients and donors after allogeneic stem cell transplantation. Germline-derived CDR1 and CDR2 are LGHNA and YSLEER. Trimming cost V 1 base and J 5 bases; bases outside gene matches: 5. The CDR3 is made up of 15 amino acids. The sequence derives from a human donor who was either an allogeneic HSCT recipient or a stem cell or donor lymphocyte infusion donor (not recorded which). It is not recorded whose cells these are; they may come from a transplant donor. Sequences were obtained from blood, either unsorted or a sorted T cell fraction (not recorded which). This chain joins TRBV4-3 and TRBJ1-1; TRBD1 aligns across 9 bases. CDR3 sequence reads: CASSQGRQGGTEAFF. In nucleotides, the CDR3 is TGCGCCAGCAGCCAAGGGAGACAGGGGGGGACTGAAGCTTTCTTT.